Listed here are 10 T cell receptor beta chains from one sample, sequenced in a study of identical twins. TCRdb re-called the 5' RACE reads through MiXCR, storing one row per CDR3 protein. The sample lists approximately 220,000 distinct CDR3 sequences; approximately 7.3% were seen once. This sample was shared with a second study, whose subject was yellow fever vaccine responses in identical twins.

What was sequenced was CD8+ T cells sorted from blood. The receptors here all came from a woman aged 18 to 35 in good health.

A few counts support this clonotype. V and J are TRBV3-1 and TRBJ2-5; 9 nucleotides agree with TRBD2. V lost 4 bases, J lost 5 bases, and 26 bases stayed unmatched. The CDR3 runs to 21 residues. Germline V gene data show CDR1 as LGHDT and CDR2 as YNNKEL (reference sequence). CDR3: CASSRSALGYSGGLFLETQYF. The CDR3 region has the DNA TGTGCCAGCAGCCGCTCTGCGTTGGGGTATAGCGGGGGTTTGTTCCTGGAGACCCAGTACTTC.

In its sample, this clonotype was seen many times. J is TRBJ2-2 and V is TRBV27; 8 nucleotides line up with TRBD2. The trim removed 0 bases at V and 7 bases at J, leaving 4 bases unmatched. The CDR3 extends over 15 amino acids. The germline V gene encodes CDR1 MNHEY and CDR2 SMNVEV (reference sequence). The CDR3 DNA sequence: TGTGCCAGCAGTTTATCGAAGGGACTAGACGGGGAGCTGTTTTTT. Translating gives CASSLSKGLDGELFF.

The rearrangement uses TRBV7-9 and TRBJ1-4; 7 bases agree with TRBD1. The CDR3 is 12 amino acids. Per the germline V gene, CDR1 is SEHNR and CDR2 is FQNEAQ (reference sequence). Trimming removed 5 bases from V and 7 bases from J; junction bases left unmatched: 1. The CDR3 loop reads CASSAGGEKLFF. CDR3 DNA: TGTGCCAGCAGCGCAGGGGGTGAAAAACTGTTTTTT. Together with reference TRBV7-9 and TRBJ1-4, the CDR3 gives the full variable domain: DTGVSQNPRHKITKRGQNVTFRCDPISEHNRLYWYRQTLGQGPEFLTYFQNEAQLEKSRLLSDRFSAERPKGSFSTLEIQRTEQGDSAMYLCASSAGGEKLFFGSGTQLSVL.

The chain carries TRBV7-9 and TRBJ2-2, with 8 bases that match TRBD1. This CDR3 has 15 amino acids. V shed 5 bases, J shed 4 bases, and the junction held 6 bases outside the gene matches. The germline CDR1 and CDR2 sequences are SEHNR and FQNEAQ (reference sequence). The DNA of the CDR3 is TGTGCCAGCAGCACCGGACAGGGACCCACCGGGGAGCTGTTTTTT. This encodes CASSTGQGPTGELFF.

Concerning this clonotype: A junction end diverges from the germline sequence, so it may reflect a read error. The chain joins TRBV4-2 to TRBJ2-1; 10 bases match TRBD2. The CDR3 is 17 amino acids. Germline CDR1 reads LGHNA; CDR2 reads YNFKEQ. The CDR3 DNA follows: TGTGCCAACAGCCAAGATGAGAGCCAGCGGGGGGGCAATGAGCAGTTCTTC. This codes for CANSQDESQRGGNEQFF.

This clonotype showed up many times. This chain joins TRBV28 and TRBJ1-5, with D possibly matching TRBD1 (5 bases). Trimming shortened V by 7 bases and J by 3 bases, and 13 bases separated the two germline ends. Germline V gives CDR1 MDHEN, CDR2 SYDVKM. The CDR3 spans 14 residues. DNA of the CDR3: TGTGCCAGCACCTTAGACAGACACAATCAGCCCCAGCATTTT. Its protein product is CASTLDRHNQPQHF.

The sample holds many counts of this clonotype. The chain combines TRBV6-4 with TRBJ2-1, with 9 bases aligning to TRBD2. CDR3 size: 15 residues. V lost 5 bases and J lost 2; bases outside the gene matches: 4. Germline V gives CDR1 MRHNA, CDR2 SNTAGT. CDR3 nucleotides: TGTGCCAGCAGTCCGACTAGCGGAACCTACAATGAGCAGTTCTTC. Translation gives CASSPTSGTYNEQFF.

This clonotype was recorded many times. The CDR3 spells CASSIQGIRGETQYF. The CDR3 region has the DNA TGTGCCAGCAGTATACAGGGGATACGTGGGGAGACCCAGTACTTC. The gene calls are TRBV28 and TRBJ2-5; 7 nucleotides align to TRBD1. The CDR3 is 15 residues long. CDR1 and CDR2 from the germline V gene are MDHEN and SYDVKM. The trim removed 5 bases at V and 5 bases at J, leaving 11 bases unmatched.

This clonotype has at least ten counts. The V call is TRBV20-1, the J call TRBJ1-3; no firm D call. The germline gives CDR1 DFQATT, CDR2 SNEGSKA (reference sequence). V was shortened by 5 bases and J by 1 base, with 6 bases between the two germline ends. This CDR3 contains 12 residues. The CDR3 protein is CSAPSSGNTIYF. In DNA form, the CDR3 reads TGCAGTGCTCCCTCGTCTGGAAACACCATATATTTT.

This clonotype was recorded at least ten times. The chain employs TRBV4-1 and TRBJ1-6, with unresolved D. With 5 bases removed from V and 7 bases from J, the gap between germline ends came to 15 bases. Germline values: CDR1 MGHRA, CDR2 YSYEKL. The CDR3 spans 15 residues. The CDR3 loop is CASSGLNKNNSPLHF. Here the CDR3 DNA reads TGCGCCAGCAGCGGACTGAATAAAAACAATTCACCCCTCCACTTT.